The 18 T cell receptor beta chains reported below all come from one sample, sequenced in a study of identical twins (dated by TCRdb to 2016 to 2017). The library came from 5' RACE. The instrument given in TCRdb is Illumina HiSeq 2000. The public sequencing data were trimmed at Q25 with fastp and processed into clonotypes with MiXCR by TCRdb, which kept only in-frame beta chains. Each entry is one CDR3 protein sequence, shown with its most common DNA and genes. The table for this sample lists some 590,000 distinct CDR3 sequences; 9% to 10% of them were counted only once. The ten largest account for around 3% of the sample. A further study also used this sample, focusing on yellow fever vaccine responses in identical twins.

Specimen: PBMCs. These receptor sequences come from a woman aged 18-29 years in good health.

The genes are TRBV28 and TRBJ2-2; 7 bases line up with TRBD1. The CDR3 runs 16 residues. Germline-derived CDR1 and CDR2 are MDHEN and SYDVKM. J gave up 4 bases and V 2 bases, and 7 bases lay outside the gene matches. As DNA, the CDR3 is TGTGCCAGCAGTTTAGGGACAGCATTACTCACCGGGGAGCTGTTTTTT. It is translated as CASSLGTALLTGELFF.

This clonotype has more than one count but fewer than ten. The rearrangement joins TRBV27 to TRBJ1-4; D is perhaps TRBD1 (5 bases). The V gene lost 11 bases and the J gene lost 8 bases, with 15 bases spanning the gap. This CDR3 is built from 12 residues. The germline V gene encodes CDR1 MNHEY and CDR2 SMNVEV (reference sequence). CDR3 nucleotide sequence: TGTGCCGCCGGGGGATGGAAAGAAAAACTGTTTTTT. This gives the protein CAAGGWKEKLFF.

This clonotype was seen repeatedly, ten times or more. J is TRBJ2-7 and V is TRBV10-3, with D tentatively TRBD1 (5 bases). The ends were cut back, 3 bases at V and 3 bases at J, with 18 bases in the middle. The germline gives CDR1 ENHRY, CDR2 SYGVKD. CDR3 size: 16 residues. The CDR3 reads CAISDVYGTQGYEQYF. The CDR3 region has the DNA TGTGCCATCAGTGACGTTTATGGCACGCAGGGCTACGAGCAGTACTTC.

This chain links TRBV18 with TRBJ2-6, with D possibly called TRBD1 or TRBD2 (5 bases each). CDR3 length: 17 amino acids. V shed 2 bases and J shed 5 bases, with 16 bases lying between them. Germline loops: CDR1 KGHSH, CDR2 LQKENI. The CDR3 DNA reads TGTGCCAGCTCACCAAGAAGAGGGGAAGCTCGGGCCAACGTCCTGACTTTC. This encodes CASSPRRGEARANVLTF.

V gene TRBV7-9 combines with J gene TRBJ2-7; D is unresolved. The CDR3 has 15 amino acids. V was pared by 1 base and J by 3 bases, with 13 bases between. The V gene's germline CDR1 is SEHNR and CDR2 FQNEAQ (reference sequence). CDR3 sequence: CASSLEGLPGYEQYF. CDR3 bases: TGTGCCAGCAGCTTAGAAGGCTTACCCGGCTACGAGCAGTACTTC.

This clonotype showed up many times. The rearrangement joins TRBV12-3 or TRBV12-4 to TRBJ2-7; 13 positions match TRBD2. V gave up 6 bases and J gave up 3 bases; unmatched junction bases: 5. The CDR3 contains 15 residues. This CDR3 reads CASSPRTSGSYEQYF. The CDR3 region has the DNA TGTGCCAGCAGCCCCAGGACTAGCGGGAGCTACGAGCAGTACTTC.

The V gene is TRBV3-1, the J gene TRBJ2-7; possible D gene TRBD1, 5 bases. Germline V gene data show CDR1 as LGHDT and CDR2 as YNNKEL (reference sequence). The V end was cut by 1 base, the J end by 3 bases, with 13 bases between. CDR3 length: 15 residues. The CDR3 bases are TGTGCCAGCAGCCAAGGGTGGCAGGGTATCTACGAGCAGTACTTC. It yields the protein CASSQGWQGIYEQYF.

The chain couples TRBV7-8 to TRBJ1-4, with D hard to call. Trimming left V 0 bases short and J 4 bases short, with 6 bases between. CDR1 and CDR2 (germline): SGHVS, FQNEAQ. The CDR3 extends over 14 amino acids. In DNA, the CDR3 is TGTGCCAGCAGCTTAGCCAGCAGTAATGAAAAACTGTTTTTT. Translated, it gives CASSLASSNEKLFF.

This clonotype appeared a few times. This chain links TRBV5-1 with TRBJ2-1; TRBD2 agrees at 9 bases. With 1 base clipped from V and 8 bases from J, the junction kept 13 bases outside the gene matches. CDR3 length: 17 residues. The germline V gene has CDR1 SGHRS and CDR2 YFSETQ. CDR3 residues: CASSLLLAGLVGDEQFF. DNA for the CDR3: TGCGCCAGCAGCTTGTTGCTAGCGGGATTGGTAGGGGATGAGCAGTTCTTC.

The rearrangement uses TRBV4-1 and TRBJ2-3; TRBD2 matches 7 bases. CDR1 and CDR2 from the germline V gene are MGHRA and YSYEKL. The CDR3 runs to 17 residues. V gave up 0 bases and J gave up 0 bases; unmatched junction bases: 6. In nucleotides, the CDR3 is TGCGCCAGCAGCCAAGATCTACAAGCGGGGAGCACAGATACGCAGTATTTT. Protein sequence: CASSQDLQAGSTDTQYF.

This clonotype occurred many times. The chain is built from TRBV5-1 and TRBJ2-7; either TRBD1 or TRBD2 may fit D (5 bases each). The CDR3 loop spans 15 amino acids. Trimming stripped 0 bases from V and 3 bases from J, with 13 bases between. Germline assignment: CDR1 SGHRS and CDR2 YFSETQ. The CDR3 DNA reads as TGCGCCAGCAGCTTGGATCTGGGGGTTTACTACGAGCAGTACTTC. Translation gives CASSLDLGVYYEQYF.

With respect to this clonotype: At one boundary the junction diverges from the germline segment, which might be a read error. The chain links TRBV15 to TRBJ2-3, with 7 bases aligning to TRBD2. The CDR3 runs 12 residues. Germline CDR1 and CDR2: LNHNV and YYDKDF (reference sequence). The CDR3 nucleotides are TGTGCCACCAGCAGAGATGCGGGAGTGATAGGTTTT. This gives the protein CATSRDAGVIGF.

As DNA, the CDR3 is TGCAGTGCTATTCTTGAGGGGGGGGCGGGCGCCTACGAGCAGTACTTC. Protein sequence: CSAILEGGAGAYEQYF. This chain uses TRBV20-1 with TRBJ2-7; D is perhaps TRBD2 (7 bases). V was trimmed by 4 bases and J by 2 bases, leaving 21 bases between them. Germline V gene data show CDR1 as DFQATT and CDR2 as SNEGSKA (reference sequence). This CDR3 contains 16 residues.

The rearrangement uses TRBV30 and TRBJ2-7; 8 bases map to TRBD1. After removal of 1 base from V and 6 bases from J, the junction contained 5 bases not matched to a gene. The germline CDR1 and CDR2 sequences are GTSNPN and SVGIG (reference sequence). This CDR3 spans 13 amino acids. This chain's CDR3 is CAWSGTGHSEQYF. CDR3 DNA sequence: TGTGCCTGGAGTGGGACAGGGCATAGCGAGCAGTACTTC.

The rearrangement links TRBV29-1 to TRBJ2-2, with D perhaps TRBD1 or TRBD2 (5 bases each). Between the trimmed V and J ends, which lost 7 bases and 7 bases, there was a span of 7 bases. This CDR3 is 10 amino acids long. Germline V gene lookup returns CDR1 SQVTM and CDR2 ANQGSEA. The CDR3 coding sequence is TGCAGCGGGGGGAACGGGGAGCTGTTTTTT. Its protein is CSGGNGELFF.

The sample holds a few counts of this clonotype. The gene calls are TRBV5-6 and TRBJ2-5; TRBD2 agrees at 8 bases. V was clipped by 5 bases and J by 5 bases; unmatched bases: 5. This CDR3 spans 13 amino acids. In germline, CDR1 is SGHDT, CDR2 YYEEEE. The CDR3 protein is CASRRTSRETQYF. Written as DNA, the CDR3 is TGTGCCAGCAGACGGACTAGCAGGGAGACCCAGTACTTC.

This clonotype showed up just a few times. The genes are TRBV20-1 and TRBJ2-7; tentative D call: TRBD2 (5 bases). This CDR3 comprises 16 residues. Trimming removed 3 bases from V and 0 bases from J, with 18 bases in between. CDR1 DFQATT and CDR2 SNEGSKA come from the germline V gene (reference sequence). The CDR3 coding sequence is TGCAGTGCTAGTAGGATAGCGCAACATACCTCCTACGAGCAGTACTTC. Translation gives CSASRIAQHTSYEQYF.

There are a few counts of this clonotype. V and J are TRBV18 and TRBJ2-1; D may be TRBD2 (5 bases). Trimming stripped 0 bases from V and 7 bases from J, with 19 bases between. Germline CDR1 KGHSH, CDR2 LQKENI. The CDR3 covers 17 residues. The CDR3 region is CASSPPRSGSERNEQFF. The CDR3 region has the DNA TGTGCCAGCTCACCACCGCGTTCGGGGAGCGAGAGAAATGAGCAGTTCTTC.